What follows are 20 T cell receptor beta chains derived from one specimen sequenced in a study of blood T cells in healthy people across ages (dated by TCRdb to 2015 to 2017). The method was 5' RACE. The sequencing machine was an Illumina HiSeq 2500. A second PCR of about 6 to 12 cycles was run with a J-beta primer mix and a sample-barcoded 5' primer. TCRdb reprocessing: public reads trimmed at Q25 with fastp, clones called with MiXCR, in-frame beta chains kept. Identical CDR3 protein sequences are pooled into one entry, listed with their most common genes and DNA. The sample has approximately 810,000 distinct CDR3 sequences on record, under 30% of them singletons. The top ten clonotypes cover roughly 17% of the sample. Source material: blood. The receptors stem from an elderly woman in good health.

As concerns this clonotype: One end of the junction is discordant with germline, which a read error may explain. The J gene is TRBJ2-4, the V gene TRBV3-1; TRBD2 is a possible D gene (5 bases). The J call may be mistaken, given a closer DNA end match to TRBJ2-7. The CDR3 covers 13 residues. CDR1 is LGHDT and CDR2 is YNNKEL in the germline V gene (reference sequence). The DNA for the CDR3 is TGTGCCAGCAACCAAGTCGAGGGTTACGAGCAGTACTTC. It codes for CASNQVEGYEQYF.

This clonotype was counted many times. V gene TRBV18 combines with J gene TRBJ2-3; perhaps TRBD2 as D (5 bases). Per germline, CDR1 KGHSH and CDR2 LQKENI. The CDR3 has 14 amino acids. Trimming stripped 3 bases from V and 4 bases from J, with 11 bases between. The CDR3 loop is CASSPYGSADTQYF. In DNA, the CDR3 is TGTGCCAGCTCACCCTATGGTAGCGCAGATACGCAGTATTTT.

To note about this clonotype: A much larger clone is a single base away; this may be a read error. This CDR3 fails to terminate in the conserved phenylalanine or tryptophan, so it likely reflects a read error. The chain carries TRBV20-1 and TRBJ2-3; TRBD2 might be the D (6 bases). The CDR3 is 13 amino acids. The germline gives CDR1 DFQATT, CDR2 SNEGSKA (reference sequence). Trimming shortened V by 6 bases and J by 2 bases, and 12 bases separated the two germline ends. This chain's CDR3 is CSAPGLLTDTQYL. CDR3 bases: TGCAGTGCACCGGGACTCCTCACAGATACGCAGTATTTG.

This clonotype showed up many times. The chain joins TRBV10-3 to TRBJ2-1, with 11 bases aligning to TRBD2. Germline lookup yields CDR1 ENHRY and CDR2 SYGVKD. The V gene end was trimmed by 2 bases and the J gene end by 1 base; junction bases not matched to a gene: 7. The length of the CDR3 is 18 residues. CDR3 protein: CAISEANSGGASYNEQFF. For the CDR3, the DNA is TGTGCCATCAGTGAGGCCAATAGCGGGGGGGCGTCCTACAATGAGCAGTTCTTC.

This clonotype showed up just a few times. A much larger clone lies a single base off, so this may be a read error. The V and J genes are TRBV4-3 and TRBJ2-7, with 9 bases identical to TRBD2. The CDR3 runs 15 residues. Germline lookup yields CDR1 LGHNA and CDR2 YSLEER. The V segment lost 3 bases and the J segment 7 bases; nucleotides outside the gene matches: 10. The DNA of the CDR3 is TGCGCCAGCAGCCAGACAAGCGGGGGGAGCGATGAGCAGTACTTC. This sequence encodes CASSQTSGGSDEQYF.

This clonotype was detected only a few times. CDR3 in DNA: TGTGCCAGCAGCCAAACTTTCAGTCAGCCCCAGCATTTT. Encoded protein: CASSQTFSQPQHF. The gene calls are TRBV3-1 and TRBJ1-5; D ambiguous. The CDR3 length is 13 residues. Trimming pared 2 bases from V and 6 bases from J, leaving 8 bases between. Per germline, CDR1 LGHDT and CDR2 YNNKEL (reference sequence).

The chain links TRBV4-1 to TRBJ1-1; TRBD1 might be the D (5 bases). The CDR3 runs to 18 residues. The germline V gene encodes CDR1 MGHRA and CDR2 YSYEKL. V shed 0 bases and J shed 1 base, with 18 bases lying between them. The CDR3 nucleotides read TGCGCCAGCAGCCAAGATCTAAGGAGGGGCCGTAGGAACACTGAAGCTTTCTTT. It yields the protein CASSQDLRRGRRNTEAFF.

This chain joins TRBV5-5 and TRBJ1-4; D might be TRBD1 (5 bases). Trimming pared 4 bases from V and 7 bases from J, leaving 23 bases between. The length of the CDR3 is 17 residues. In germline, CDR1 is SGHKS, CDR2 YYEKEE (reference sequence). The CDR3 region has the DNA TGTGCCAGCAGCATTCTCCGTAGGCAGGGCGGAAGTGAAAAACTGTTTTTT. It yields the protein CASSILRRQGGSEKLFF. The full variable domain, in which reference TRBV5-5 and TRBJ1-4 provide the parts outside the CDR3, is DAGVTQSPTHLIKTRGQQVTLRCSPISGHKSVSWYQQVLGQGPQFIFQYYEKEERGRGNFPDRFSARQFPNYSSELNVNALLLGDSALYLCASSILRRQGGSEKLFFGSGTQLSVL.

This clonotype turned up a few times. This rearrangement joins TRBV14 to TRBJ2-3; D possibly corresponds to TRBD2 (6 bases). Looked up from germline, CDR1 is SGHDN and CDR2 is FVKESK. V lost 1 base and J 13 bases, leaving 12 bases between the germline ends. CDR3 length: 12 residues. The CDR3 nucleotides read TGTGCCAGCAGCCAAGTGGGGGGACTCGAGTATTTT. The encoded protein is CASSQVGGLEYF.

This clonotype was recorded many times. The chain joins TRBV20-1 to TRBJ2-3; 10 bases map to TRBD1. V was clipped by 4 bases and J by 4 bases; unmatched bases: 8. This CDR3 comprises 15 residues. Germline V gene lookup returns CDR1 DFQATT and CDR2 SNEGSKA (reference sequence). This CDR3 reads CSAKRQGARADTQYF. The CDR3 DNA reads as TGCAGTGCTAAACGACAGGGGGCTAGGGCAGATACGCAGTATTTT.

This clonotype was seen a handful of times. The CDR3 protein is CASSRSGPNYGYTF. CDR3 coding DNA: TGTGCCAGCAGCCGATCAGGGCCTAACTATGGCTACACCTTC. The genes are TRBV14 and TRBJ1-2; TRBD1 might be the D (5 bases). This CDR3 region has 14 residues. The V and J ends lost 4 bases and 0 bases respectively, with 9 bases between them. Per the germline V gene, CDR1 is SGHDN and CDR2 is FVKESK.

This clonotype was detected many times. The V call is TRBV20-1, the J call TRBJ2-3; D is ambiguous. V was cut by 6 bases and J by 0 bases, with 13 bases left in between. CDR1 and CDR2 (germline): DFQATT, SNEGSKA (reference sequence). The CDR3 consists of 14 residues. As DNA, the CDR3 is TGCAGTGCAGTGTCAGGAGTTAGCACAGATACGCAGTATTTT. This encodes CSAVSGVSTDTQYF.

This clonotype was counted ten times or more. The genes are TRBV24-1 and TRBJ2-3; the D gene is possibly TRBD1 (5 bases). The length of the CDR3 is 13 residues. V lost 9 bases and J 0 bases, leaving 9 bases between the germline ends. From germline, CDR1 is KGHDR and CDR2 SFDVKD. The CDR3 loop is CATGDRSTDTQYF. CDR3 coding DNA: TGTGCCACCGGAGACAGAAGCACAGATACGCAGTATTTT.

This clonotype was seen ten or more times. The chain couples TRBV6-5 to TRBJ1-2, with a tentative D call TRBD1 (5 bases). This CDR3 is built from 15 residues. Trimming removed 6 bases from V and 8 bases from J, with 22 bases in between. Germline CDR1 reads MNHEY; CDR2 reads SVGAGI. The CDR3 nucleotides are TGTGCCAGCAGGGACCACACCGGACAAGGGGACGGCTACACCTTC. Translated: CASRDHTGQGDGYTF.

This clonotype was recorded many times. The chain joins TRBV7-9 to TRBJ2-1, with D uncertain. The V gene's germline CDR1 is SEHNR and CDR2 FQNEAQ (reference sequence). V lost 1 base, J lost 10 bases, and 11 bases lay in between. The CDR3 has 13 residues. The CDR3 DNA reads as TGTGCCAGCAGCTTAGTAGGCACGGACGAGCAGTTCTTC. Translation gives CASSLVGTDEQFF. The full variable domain, its missing parts supplied by reference TRBV7-9 and TRBJ2-1, is DTGVSQNPRHKITKRGQNVTFRCDPISEHNRLYWYRQTLGQGPEFLTYFQNEAQLEKSRLLSDRFSAERPKGSFSTLEIQRTEQGDSAMYLCASSLVGTDEQFFGPGTRLTVL.

The gene calls are TRBV24-1 and TRBJ1-1, with D tentatively TRBD1 (5 bases). CDR1 and CDR2 from the germline V gene are KGHDR and SFDVKD. CDR3 size: 17 residues. Trimming shortened V by 4 bases and J by 1 base, and 18 bases separated the two germline ends. CDR3 sequence reads: CATSDLRGVERNTEAFF. The CDR3, as DNA: TGTGCCACCAGTGACTTGCGAGGGGTTGAACGGAACACTGAAGCTTTCTTT.

The rearrangement uses TRBV7-2 and TRBJ1-1; 7 positions match TRBD1. V lost 1 base to trimming and J lost 6 bases; unmatched junction nucleotides: 8. This CDR3 has 15 amino acids. CDR1 is SGHTA, CDR2 FQGNSA, per germline. This chain's CDR3 is CASSLGQGGLAEAFF. Here the CDR3 DNA reads TGTGCCAGCAGCTTAGGGCAGGGGGGGTTAGCTGAAGCTTTCTTT.

About this clonotype itself: A single base separates this from a much larger clone, so it may be a read error. V usage is TRBV5-6 and J usage is TRBJ2-7, with 8 bases that match TRBD2. Looked up from germline, CDR1 is SGHDT and CDR2 is YYEEEE. V trimming: 2 bases; J trimming: 8 bases; junction bases outside the gene matches: 3. The CDR3 consists of 12 residues. The CDR3 region is CASSLTSGKQYF. CDR3 in DNA: TGTGCCAGCAGCTTAACTAGCGGAAAGCAGTACTTC.

There are a few counts of this clonotype. This rearrangement joins TRBV10-2 to TRBJ1-2; 12 nucleotides agree with TRBD1. J gave up 4 bases and V 8 bases, and 8 bases lay outside the gene matches. The CDR3 is 15 amino acids. In germline, CDR1 is WSHSY, CDR2 SAAADI. CDR3 in DNA: TGCGCCAGCTCCGGGACAGGGGGCTTTCTCTATGGCTACACCTTC. Its translation: CASSGTGGFLYGYTF.

This clonotype was observed many times. The genes are TRBV10-3 and TRBJ1-2, with 7 bases matching TRBD1. Germline trimming cut 2 bases from V and 5 bases from J; bases unmatched to any gene: 8. The CDR3 extends over 15 amino acids. Germline-derived CDR1 and CDR2 are ENHRY and SYGVKD. The CDR3 DNA is TGTGCCATCAGTGAGCCGGGACAGACTTCTTATGGCTACACCTTC. This translates into CAISEPGQTSYGYTF.